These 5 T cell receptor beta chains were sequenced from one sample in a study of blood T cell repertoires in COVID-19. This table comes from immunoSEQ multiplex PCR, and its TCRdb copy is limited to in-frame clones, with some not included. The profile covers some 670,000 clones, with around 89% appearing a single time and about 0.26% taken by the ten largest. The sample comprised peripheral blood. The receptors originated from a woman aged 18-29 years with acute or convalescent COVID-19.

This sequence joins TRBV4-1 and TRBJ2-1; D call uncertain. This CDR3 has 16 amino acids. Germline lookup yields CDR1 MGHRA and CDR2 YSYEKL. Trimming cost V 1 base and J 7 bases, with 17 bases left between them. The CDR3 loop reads CASSQVTRPGSNEQFF. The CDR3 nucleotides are TGCGCCAGCAGCCAAGTGACCCGCCCGGGTTCGAATGAGCAGTTCTTC.

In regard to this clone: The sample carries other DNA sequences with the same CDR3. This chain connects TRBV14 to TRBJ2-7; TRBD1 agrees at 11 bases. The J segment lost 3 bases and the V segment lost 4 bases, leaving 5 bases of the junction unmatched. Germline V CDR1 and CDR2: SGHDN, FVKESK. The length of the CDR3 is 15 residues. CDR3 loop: CASSRGTGGFYEQYF. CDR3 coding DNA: TGTGCCAGCAGCCGCGGGACAGGGGGTTTCTACGAGCAGTACTTC.

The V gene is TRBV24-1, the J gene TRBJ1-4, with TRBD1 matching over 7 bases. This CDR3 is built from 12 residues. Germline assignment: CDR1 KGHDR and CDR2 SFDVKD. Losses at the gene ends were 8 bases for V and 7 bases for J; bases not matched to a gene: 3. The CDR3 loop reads CATMGQSEKLFF. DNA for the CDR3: TGTGCCACCATGGGACAGAGTGAAAAACTGTTTTTT.

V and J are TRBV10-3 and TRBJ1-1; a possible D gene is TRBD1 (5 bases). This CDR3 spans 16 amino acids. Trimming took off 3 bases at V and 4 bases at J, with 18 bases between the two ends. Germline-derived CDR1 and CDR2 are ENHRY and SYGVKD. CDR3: CAISEITGPQGTEAFF. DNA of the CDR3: TGTGCCATCAGTGAAATTACAGGACCTCAGGGCACTGAAGCTTTCTTT.

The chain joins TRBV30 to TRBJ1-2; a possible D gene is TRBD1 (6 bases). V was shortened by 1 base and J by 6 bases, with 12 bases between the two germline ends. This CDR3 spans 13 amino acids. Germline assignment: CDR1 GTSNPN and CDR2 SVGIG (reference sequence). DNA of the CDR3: TGTGCCTGGAGTGAGACAGGCCCCGATGGCTACACCTTC. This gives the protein CAWSETGPDGYTF.